This TCR beta chain was found in a study of blood T cell repertoires in COVID-19 (dated by TCRdb to about 2020). About the full investigation: Samples covering the acute and convalescent phases of COVID-19 were provided by collaborators in the United States, Italy and Spain. The material from the prospective study consisted of cDNA or gDNA derived from T cells, B-cell-depleted T cells, or PBMCs. Deeply sampled blood TCRbeta repertoires from subjects exposed to, actively infected with, or recovered from COVID-19 were included in the dataset. The repertoires were released in a freely available public database meant as a resource for research on the immune response to SARS-CoV-2. Samples were obtained from the ongoing ImmuneRACE study (first 160 participants) and from approximately 1,200 subjects provided by 6 global collaborators. The sample metadata nearly always contained a de-identified subject ID, COVID-19 status, age in years and sex. Where available, HLA class I and class II types were taken from metadata supplied by the sample provider and were not determined by assay-based typing.

Points the paper makes about the study in general: The amount of clinical and demographic metadata varied by source and participant and was provided uncurated.

Collaborating institutions collected whole blood in K2EDTA tubes following their own protocols. Collaborator samples were shipped for TCRbeta analysis as frozen whole blood, isolated PBMCs, or DNA extracted from either sample type. V is cut by 1 base and J by 2 bases, and the space between the germline ends is 8 bases. Including cysteine and phenylalanine, the CDR3 has 14 amino acids. CDR3 DNA only is kept here, 42 bases in frame from base 1. Sequences MNHEY (CDR1) and SVGAGI (CDR2) are obtained from the germline V gene. Notes on this clone: No antigen is known for it. The record has no base qualities; no much larger clone is one base away.

TCRbeta CDR3 regions were amplified from genomic DNA by means of the immunoSEQ Assay, a bias-controlled multiplex PCR. Regarding the original processing steps: Nucleated cell counts per sample were estimated from amplification of reference gene primers within the assay. To quantify the absolute abundance of each unique TCRbeta CDR3 rearrangement, sequence reads were collapsed and filtered. Productive Simpson clonality was computed per sample as the square root of Simpson's diversity index over productive rearrangements. Not all clones reach the TCRdb copy of this immuneACCESS table, which keeps in-frame sequences only. Checked studies attribute under half of the gap to unresolved V genes and leave the rest unexplained. The V and J calls and clone size come from that table; D and trimming were worked out from the DNA. In this sample the table shows almost 70,000 clones, 60% to 85% of which occur a single time. The ten largest clones capture 16% of the sample.

The sequenced sample was peripheral blood. The origin of this receptor is a man between 60 and 75 years old with acute or convalescent COVID-19. The receptor chain draws on TRBV6-5 and TRBJ1-2; a weak D assignment points to TRBD1 (5 bases agree). The DNA is TGTGCCAGCAGTTACTTTCAGGGCAACTATGGCTACACCTTC. Translated, this is CASSYFQGNYGYTF.